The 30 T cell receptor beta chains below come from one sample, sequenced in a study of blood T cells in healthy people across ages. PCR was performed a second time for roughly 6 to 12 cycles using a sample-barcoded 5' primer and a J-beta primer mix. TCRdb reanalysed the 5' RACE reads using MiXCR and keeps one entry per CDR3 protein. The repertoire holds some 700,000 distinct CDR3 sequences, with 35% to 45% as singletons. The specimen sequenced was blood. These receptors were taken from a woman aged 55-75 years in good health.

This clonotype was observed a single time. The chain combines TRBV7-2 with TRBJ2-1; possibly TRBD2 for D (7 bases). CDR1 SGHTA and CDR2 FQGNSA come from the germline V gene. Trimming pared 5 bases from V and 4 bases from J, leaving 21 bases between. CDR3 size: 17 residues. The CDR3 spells CASSPLVGGLGYNEQFF. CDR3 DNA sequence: TGTGCCAGCAGCCCTTTGGTCGGGGGGCTAGGGTACAATGAGCAGTTCTTC.

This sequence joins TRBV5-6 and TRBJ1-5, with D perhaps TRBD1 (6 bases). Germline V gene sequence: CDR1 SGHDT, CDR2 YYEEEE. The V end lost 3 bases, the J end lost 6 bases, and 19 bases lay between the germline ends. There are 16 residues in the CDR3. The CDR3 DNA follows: TGTGCCAGCAGCTCCTGGACAGTCGGAGGGGTTCAGCCCCAGCATTTT. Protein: CASSSWTVGGVQPQHF.

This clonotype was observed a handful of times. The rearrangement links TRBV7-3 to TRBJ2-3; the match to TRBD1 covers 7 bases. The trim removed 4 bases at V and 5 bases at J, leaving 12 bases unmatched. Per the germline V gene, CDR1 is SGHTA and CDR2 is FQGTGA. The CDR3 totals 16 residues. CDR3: CASSSGQTISKDTQYF. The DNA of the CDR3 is TGTGCCAGCAGCTCGGGACAGACCATCTCCAAAGATACGCAGTATTTT.

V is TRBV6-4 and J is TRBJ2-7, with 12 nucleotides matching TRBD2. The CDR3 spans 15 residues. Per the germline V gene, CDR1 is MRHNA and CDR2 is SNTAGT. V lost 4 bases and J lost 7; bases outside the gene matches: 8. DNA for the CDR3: TGTGCCAGCAGTGCCCGGACTAGCGGGGCTTCGGAGCAGTACTTC. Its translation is CASSARTSGASEQYF.

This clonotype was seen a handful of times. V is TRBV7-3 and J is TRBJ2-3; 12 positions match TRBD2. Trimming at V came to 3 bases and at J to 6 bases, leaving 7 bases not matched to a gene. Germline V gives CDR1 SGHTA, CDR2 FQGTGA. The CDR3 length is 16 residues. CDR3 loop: CASSFSSGGAVDTQYF. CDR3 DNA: TGTGCCAGCAGCTTCTCTAGCGGGGGGGCGGTGGATACGCAGTATTTT.

CDR3 in DNA: TGTGCCAGCAGAGATGAGTGGCAAGGGTCCAACAATGAGCAGTACTTC. It encodes CASRDEWQGSNNEQYF. This chain uses TRBV3-1 with TRBJ2-7; D is uncertain. This CDR3 region has 16 residues. V was shortened by 6 bases and J by 7 bases, with 25 bases between the two germline ends. Germline assignment: CDR1 LGHDT and CDR2 YNNKEL (reference sequence).

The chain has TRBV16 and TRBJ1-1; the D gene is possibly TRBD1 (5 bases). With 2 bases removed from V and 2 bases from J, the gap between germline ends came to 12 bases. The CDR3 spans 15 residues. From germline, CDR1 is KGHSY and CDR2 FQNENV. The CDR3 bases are TGTGCCAGCAGCCAAATGCCGACAGAAAACACTGAAGCTTTCTTT. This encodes CASSQMPTENTEAFF.

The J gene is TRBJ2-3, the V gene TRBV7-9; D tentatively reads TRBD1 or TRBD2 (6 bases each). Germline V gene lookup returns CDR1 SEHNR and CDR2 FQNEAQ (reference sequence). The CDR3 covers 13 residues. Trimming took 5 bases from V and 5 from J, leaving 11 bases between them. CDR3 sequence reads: CASSGGGGDTQYF. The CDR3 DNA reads TGTGCCAGCAGCGGCGGAGGGGGAGATACGCAGTATTTT. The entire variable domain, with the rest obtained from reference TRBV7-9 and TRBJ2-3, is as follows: DTGVSQNPRHKITKRGQNVTFRCDPISEHNRLYWYRQTLGQGPEFLTYFQNEAQLEKSRLLSDRFSAERPKGSFSTLEIQRTEQGDSAMYLCASSGGGGDTQYFGPGTRLTVL.

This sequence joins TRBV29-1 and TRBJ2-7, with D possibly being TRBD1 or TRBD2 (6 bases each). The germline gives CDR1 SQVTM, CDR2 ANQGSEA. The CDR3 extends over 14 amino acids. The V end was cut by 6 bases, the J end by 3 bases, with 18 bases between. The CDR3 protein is CSVEGTPYFYEQYF. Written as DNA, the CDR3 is TGCAGCGTGGAGGGGACACCATACTTCTACGAGCAGTACTTC.

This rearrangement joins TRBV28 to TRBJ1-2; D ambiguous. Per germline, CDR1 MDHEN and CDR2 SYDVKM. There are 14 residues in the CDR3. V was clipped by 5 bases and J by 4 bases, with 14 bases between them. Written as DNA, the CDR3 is TGTGCCAGCAGTCCGATTGGGAAGGGCTATGGCTACACCTTC. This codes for CASSPIGKGYGYTF.

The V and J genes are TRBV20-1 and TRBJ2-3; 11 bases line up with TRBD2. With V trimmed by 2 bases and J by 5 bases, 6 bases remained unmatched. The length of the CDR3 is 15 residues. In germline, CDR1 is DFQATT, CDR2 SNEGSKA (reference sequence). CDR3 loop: CSARPTSGVGDTQYF. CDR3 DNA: TGCAGTGCTAGACCGACTAGCGGGGTTGGAGATACGCAGTATTTT.

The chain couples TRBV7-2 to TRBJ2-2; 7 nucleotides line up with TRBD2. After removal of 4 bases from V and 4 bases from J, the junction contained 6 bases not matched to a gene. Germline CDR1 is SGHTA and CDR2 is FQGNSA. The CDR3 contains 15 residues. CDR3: CASSSLSGVTGELFF. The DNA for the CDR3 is TGTGCCAGCAGCTCCCTCAGCGGGGTCACCGGGGAGCTGTTTTTT.

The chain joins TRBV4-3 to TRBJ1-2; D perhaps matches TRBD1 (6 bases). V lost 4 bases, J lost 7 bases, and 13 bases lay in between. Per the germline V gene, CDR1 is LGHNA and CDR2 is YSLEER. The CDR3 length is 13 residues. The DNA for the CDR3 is TGCGCCAGCAGCCGGACGGGGGCATCTGGCTACACCTTC. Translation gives CASSRTGASGYTF.

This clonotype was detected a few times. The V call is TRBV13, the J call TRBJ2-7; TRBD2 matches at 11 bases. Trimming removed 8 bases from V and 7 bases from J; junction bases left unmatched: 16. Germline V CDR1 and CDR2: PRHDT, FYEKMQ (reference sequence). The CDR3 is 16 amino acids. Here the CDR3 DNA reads TGTGCCAGCTTCGGACTAGCGGGTATATTGGACAATGAGCAGTACTTC. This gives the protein CASFGLAGILDNEQYF.

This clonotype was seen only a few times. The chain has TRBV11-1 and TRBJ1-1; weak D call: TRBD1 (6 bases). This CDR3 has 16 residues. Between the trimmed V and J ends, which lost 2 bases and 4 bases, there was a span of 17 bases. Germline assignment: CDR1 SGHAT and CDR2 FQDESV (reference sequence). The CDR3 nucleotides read TGTGCCAGCAGCTTAAGAACACAGGGAAGGGGCACTGAAGCTTTCTTT. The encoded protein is CASSLRTQGRGTEAFF.

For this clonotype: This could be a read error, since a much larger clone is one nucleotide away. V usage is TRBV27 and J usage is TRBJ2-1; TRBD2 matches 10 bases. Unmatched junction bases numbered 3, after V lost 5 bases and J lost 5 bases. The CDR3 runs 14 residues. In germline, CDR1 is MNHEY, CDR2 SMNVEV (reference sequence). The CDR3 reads CASSTGLADNEQFF. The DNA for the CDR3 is TGTGCCAGCAGTACAGGACTAGCGGACAATGAGCAGTTCTTC.

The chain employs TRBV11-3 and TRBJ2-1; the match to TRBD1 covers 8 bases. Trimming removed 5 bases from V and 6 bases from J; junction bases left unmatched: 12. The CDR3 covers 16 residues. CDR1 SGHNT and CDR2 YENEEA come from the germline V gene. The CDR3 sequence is CASSPMSGQAGNEQFF. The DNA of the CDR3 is TGTGCCAGCAGCCCGATGTCGGGACAGGCCGGCAATGAGCAGTTCTTC. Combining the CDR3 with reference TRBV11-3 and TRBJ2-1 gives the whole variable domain EAGVVQSPRYKIIEKKQPVAFWCNPISGHNTLYWYLQNLGQGPELLIRYENEEAVDDSQLPKDRFSAERLKGVDSTLKIQPAELGDSAVYLCASSPMSGQAGNEQFFGPGTRLTVL.

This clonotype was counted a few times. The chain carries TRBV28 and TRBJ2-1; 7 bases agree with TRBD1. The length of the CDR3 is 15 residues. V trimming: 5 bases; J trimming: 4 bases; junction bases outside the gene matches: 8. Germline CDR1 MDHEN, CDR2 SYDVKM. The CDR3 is CASSLQGTKYNEQFF. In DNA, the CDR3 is TGTGCCAGCAGTCTACAGGGGACCAAATACAATGAGCAGTTCTTC.

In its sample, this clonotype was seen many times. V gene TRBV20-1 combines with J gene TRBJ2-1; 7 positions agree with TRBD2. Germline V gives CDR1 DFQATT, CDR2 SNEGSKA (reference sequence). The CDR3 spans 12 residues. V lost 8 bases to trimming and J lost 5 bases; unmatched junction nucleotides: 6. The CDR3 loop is CSIGLGDNEQFF. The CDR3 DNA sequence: TGCAGTATTGGACTAGGTGACAATGAGCAGTTCTTC.

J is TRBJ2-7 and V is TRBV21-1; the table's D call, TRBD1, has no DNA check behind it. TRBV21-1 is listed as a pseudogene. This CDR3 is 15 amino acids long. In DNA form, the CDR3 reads TGTGCCAGCAGCAAACTGGCCAGGGTTCCCTACGAGCAGTACTTC. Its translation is CASSKLARVPYEQYF.

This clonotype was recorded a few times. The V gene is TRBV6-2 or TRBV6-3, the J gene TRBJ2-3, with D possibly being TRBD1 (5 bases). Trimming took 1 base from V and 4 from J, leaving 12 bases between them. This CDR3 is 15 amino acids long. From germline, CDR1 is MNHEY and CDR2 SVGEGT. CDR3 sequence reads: CASSYLQGAADTQYF. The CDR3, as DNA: TGTGCCAGCAGTTACTTGCAAGGGGCCGCAGATACGCAGTATTTT.

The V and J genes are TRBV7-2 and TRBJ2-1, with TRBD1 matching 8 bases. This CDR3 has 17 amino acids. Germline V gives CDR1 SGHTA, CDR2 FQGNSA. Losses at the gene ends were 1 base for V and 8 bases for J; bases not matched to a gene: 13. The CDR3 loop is CASSLEDREIYVHEQFF. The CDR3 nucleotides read TGTGCCAGCAGCTTAGAGGACAGGGAGATTTATGTCCATGAGCAGTTCTTC.

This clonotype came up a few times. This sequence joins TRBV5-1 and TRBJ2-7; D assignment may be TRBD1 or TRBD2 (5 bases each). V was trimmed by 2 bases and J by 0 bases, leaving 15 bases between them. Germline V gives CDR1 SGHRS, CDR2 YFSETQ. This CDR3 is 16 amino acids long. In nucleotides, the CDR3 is TGCGCCAGCAGCTTTAGCCCCGGGACGGTCTCCTACGAGCAGTACTTC. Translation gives CASSFSPGTVSYEQYF.

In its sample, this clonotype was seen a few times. In DNA, the CDR3 is TGTGCCTGGTCTCTTGGAGAGACCCAGTACTTC. Encoded protein: CAWSLGETQYF. This chain links TRBV30 with TRBJ2-5; no clear D gene. The CDR3 is made up of 11 amino acids. V lost 5 bases and J 4 bases, leaving 8 bases between the germline ends. Germline V CDR1 and CDR2: GTSNPN, SVGIG (reference sequence).

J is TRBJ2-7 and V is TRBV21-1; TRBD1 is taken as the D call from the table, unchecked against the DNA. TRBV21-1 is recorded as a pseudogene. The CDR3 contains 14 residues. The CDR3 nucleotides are TGTGCCAGCAGCAATTTTGGCTCCCCTGAGGAGCAGTACTTC. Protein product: CASSNFGSPEEQYF.

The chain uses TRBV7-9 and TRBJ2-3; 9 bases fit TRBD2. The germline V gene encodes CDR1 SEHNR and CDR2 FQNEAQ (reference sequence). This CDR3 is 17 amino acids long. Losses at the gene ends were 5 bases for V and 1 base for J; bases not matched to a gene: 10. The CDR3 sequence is CASSAGSGRIRTDTQYF. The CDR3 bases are TGTGCCAGCAGCGCGGGGAGCGGGAGGATTCGCACAGATACGCAGTATTTT.

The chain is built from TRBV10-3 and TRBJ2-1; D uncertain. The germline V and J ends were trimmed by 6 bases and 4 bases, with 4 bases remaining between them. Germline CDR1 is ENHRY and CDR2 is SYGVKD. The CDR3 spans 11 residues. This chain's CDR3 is CAIRGYNEQFF. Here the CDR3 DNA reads TGTGCCATCAGGGGATACAATGAGCAGTTCTTC.

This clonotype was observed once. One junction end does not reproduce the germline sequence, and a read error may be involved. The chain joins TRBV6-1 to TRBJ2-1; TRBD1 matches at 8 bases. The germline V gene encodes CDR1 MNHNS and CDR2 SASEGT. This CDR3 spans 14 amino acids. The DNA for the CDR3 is TGTGCCAACAGTGACCCAGGGGGCTGGAATGAGCAGTTCTTC. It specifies CANSDPGGWNEQFF.

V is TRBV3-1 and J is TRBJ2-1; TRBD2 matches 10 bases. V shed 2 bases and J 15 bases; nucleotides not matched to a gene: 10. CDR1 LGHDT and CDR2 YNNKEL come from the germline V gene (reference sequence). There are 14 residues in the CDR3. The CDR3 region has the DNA TGTGCCAGCAGCCAACTGGAAGCGGGAGGGTTATTGTTCTTC. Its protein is CASSQLEAGGLLFF.

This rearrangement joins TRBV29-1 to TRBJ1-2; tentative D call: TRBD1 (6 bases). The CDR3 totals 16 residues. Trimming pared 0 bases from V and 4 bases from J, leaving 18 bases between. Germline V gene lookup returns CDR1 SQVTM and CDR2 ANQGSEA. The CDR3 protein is CSVEEYERTAIYGYTF. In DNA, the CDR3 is TGCAGCGTTGAAGAGTATGAGAGGACAGCAATCTATGGCTACACCTTC.